The entry that follows covers one T cell receptor (beta chain) sequence. Cohort 3 recovered donors had two negative PCRs, clearance, or symptom resolution. Per the original data handling: Cell counts per sample came from amplifying reference gene primers. Produced via immunoSEQ multiplex PCR; TCRdb's table is partial and in-frame only. Clone size and V and J calls were adopted from that table, with D and trimming inferred from the DNA. The sample lists hundreds of thousands of clones; around 85% were seen once. The data are from a study of blood T cell repertoires in COVID-19. The V gene lost 3 bases and the J gene lost 2 bases, with 10 bases spanning the gap. The V gene's germline CDR1 is SEHNR and CDR2 FQNEAQ (reference sequence). CDR3 size: 14 residues.

This TCR was recovered from a man aged 30 to 45 who had recovered from COVID-19. The source material was PBMCs or T cells enriched from blood (not recorded which). V usage is TRBV7-9 and J usage is TRBJ2-5; D is possibly TRBD1 (5 bases). DNA for the CDR3: TGTGCCAGCAGCTTCGACAGAACACAAGAGACCCAGTACTTC. Translating it yields CASSFDRTQETQYF.